The present entry profiles one T cell receptor beta chain with its context. This sample was included in a study of blood T cells in healthy people across ages. V was clipped by 5 bases and J by 2 bases; unmatched bases: 14. The CDR3 has 17 amino acids. Per the germline V gene, CDR1 is SEHNR and CDR2 is FQNEAQ (reference sequence). Primed by a sample-barcoded 5' primer and a J-beta primer mix, a second PCR proceeded for roughly 6 to 12 cycles. TCRdb itself ran the 5' RACE reads through MiXCR, one entry per CDR3 protein. Of 1.5 million to 2 million distinct CDR3 sequences detected, 49% appear once; the ten largest clones hold approximately 2.1%.

The sequence was obtained from a woman aged 40 to 49 in good health. Sequenced material: blood. The rearrangement uses TRBV7-9 and TRBJ1-2, with TRBD1 identical over 7 bases. The DNA of the CDR3 is TGTGCCAGCAGCGCCCGTTACCCTCAGACAGGGAACTATGGCTACACCTTC. Translation gives CASSARYPQTGNYGYTF.